The table lists the clone carrying this TCR beta chain with a few counts. As yet, its antigen is unknown. cDNA synthesis used the whole RNA isolate, giving expressed TCRB sequences. Using immunoSEQ multiplex PCR, the repertoire was profiled, and TCRdb retains in-frame clones only, with some absent. The data show fewer than 350,000 clones, 15% seen once. The data stem from a study of beta chain features in type 1 diabetes. Germline values: CDR1 SGDLS, CDR2 YYNGEE. The ends lost 0 bases at V and 4 bases at J; junction bases unmatched: 9. The CDR3 runs 16 residues. General study results and limits: In every one of the four CD4+ subsets, TCRB CDR3s were moderately but significantly shorter in Type 1 diabetes patients.

The rearrangement links TRBV9 to TRBJ2-7; 8 positions agree with TRBD2. Sequencing was done on a sample of naive CD4+ T cells from blood. This sequence was found in a man aged 18 to 29 with type 1 diabetes. The CDR3 sequence: CASSVATGGDGYEQYF. CDR3 nucleotides: TGTGCCAGCAGCGTAGCTACCGGGGGGGACGGTTACGAGCAGTACTTC.